This T cell receptor beta chain was retrieved from a study of T cell changes during pregnancy in multiple sclerosis. Germline V lookup: CDR1 SQVTM, CDR2 ANQGSEA. The junction had 2 bases not matched to a gene; V was cut back by 4 bases and J by 4 bases. This CDR3 has 12 residues. Clones were read by immunoSEQ multiplex PCR, and TCRdb kept only the in-frame ones, dropping some. This table holds around 65,000 clones, approximately 88% found once. The source material was peripheral blood, sampled in the first trimester of pregnancy. The sequence came from a female donor with multiple sclerosis, enrolled in a pregnancy study. The chain has TRBV29-1 and TRBJ2-7; 9 positions agree with TRBD1. Written as DNA, the CDR3 is TGCAGCGTTGTTGGACAGGGGTACGAGCAGTACTTC. Its translation is CSVVGQGYEQYF.